This TCR beta chain was obtained from a study of blood T cell repertoires in COVID-19. In the study overall: The study drew acute and convalescent COVID-19 samples from the United States, Italy and Spain. PBMCs, B-cell-depleted T cells, or T cells were the source of the cDNA or gDNA that made up the material.

Sequencing was performed with immunoSEQ multiplex PCR; in TCRdb, only in-frame clones are kept and a portion is missing. The sample holds 100,000 to 150,000 clones, over 75% seen once. Per the germline V gene, CDR1 is MDHEN and CDR2 is SYDVKM. The CDR3 spans 16 residues. With V trimmed by 6 bases and J by 0 bases, 8 bases remained unmatched. This clonotype originated in a woman aged 80 or over with acute or convalescent COVID-19. Sequencing was performed on peripheral blood. This chain links TRBV28 with TRBJ1-1, with 9 bases identical to TRBD1. CDR3 sequence: CASSPGTGRLNTEAFF. The CDR3 DNA follows: TGTGCCAGCAGCCCCGGGACAGGGCGCCTGAACACTGAAGCTTTCTTT. The variable domain in full, with the rest retrieved from reference TRBV28 and TRBJ1-1, is DVKVTQSSRYLVKRTGEKVFLECVQDMDHENMFWYRQDPGLGLRLIYFSYDVKMKEKGDIPEGYSVSREKKERFSLILESASTNQTSMYLCASSPGTGRLNTEAFFGQGTRLTVV.